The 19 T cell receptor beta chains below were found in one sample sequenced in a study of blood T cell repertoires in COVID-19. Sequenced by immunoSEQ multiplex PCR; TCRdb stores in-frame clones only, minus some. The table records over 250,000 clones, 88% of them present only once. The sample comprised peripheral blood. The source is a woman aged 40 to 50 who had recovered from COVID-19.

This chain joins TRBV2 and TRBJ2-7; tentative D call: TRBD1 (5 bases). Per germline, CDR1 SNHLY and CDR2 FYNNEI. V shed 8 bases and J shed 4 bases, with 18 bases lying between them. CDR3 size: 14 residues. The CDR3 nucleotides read TGTGCCAGCTCCCGACATGGGGCCAGTTACGAGCAGTACGTC. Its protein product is CASSRHGASYEQYV.

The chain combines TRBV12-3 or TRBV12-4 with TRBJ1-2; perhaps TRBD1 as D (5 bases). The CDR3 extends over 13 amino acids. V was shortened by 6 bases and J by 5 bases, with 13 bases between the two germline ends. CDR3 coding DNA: TGTGCCAGCAGCCCGTCAGACAGTTATGGCTACACCTTC. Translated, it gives CASSPSDSYGYTF.

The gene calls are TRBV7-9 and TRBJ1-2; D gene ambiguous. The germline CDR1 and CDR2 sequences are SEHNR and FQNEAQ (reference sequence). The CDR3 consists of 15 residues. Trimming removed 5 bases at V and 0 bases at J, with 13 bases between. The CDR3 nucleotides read TGTGCCAGCAGCCAAGCCGCCGGGGCTAACTATGGCTACACCTTC. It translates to CASSQAAGANYGYTF.

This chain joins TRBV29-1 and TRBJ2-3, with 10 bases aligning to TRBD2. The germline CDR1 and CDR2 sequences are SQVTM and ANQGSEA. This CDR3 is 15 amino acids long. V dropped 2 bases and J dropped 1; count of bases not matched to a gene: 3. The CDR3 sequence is CSVETGTSGTDTQYF. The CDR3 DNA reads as TGCAGCGTTGAAACCGGGACTAGCGGCACAGATACGCAGTATTTT.

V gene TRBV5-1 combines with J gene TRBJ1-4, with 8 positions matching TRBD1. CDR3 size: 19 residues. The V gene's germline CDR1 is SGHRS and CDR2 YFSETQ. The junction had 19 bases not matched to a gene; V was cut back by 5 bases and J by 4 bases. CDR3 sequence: CASRPWAGGLGGRNEKLFF. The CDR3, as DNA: TGCGCCAGCAGACCTTGGGCAGGGGGCCTGGGCGGGCGTAATGAAAAACTGTTTTTT.

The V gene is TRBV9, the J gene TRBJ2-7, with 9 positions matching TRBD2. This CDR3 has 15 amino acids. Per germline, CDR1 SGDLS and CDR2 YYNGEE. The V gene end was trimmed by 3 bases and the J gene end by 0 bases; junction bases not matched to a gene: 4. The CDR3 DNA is TGTGCCAGCAGCGCGGGACTAGCAGGCTCCTACGAGCAGTACTTC. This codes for CASSAGLAGSYEQYF. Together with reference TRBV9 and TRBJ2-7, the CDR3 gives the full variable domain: DSGVTQTPKHLITATGQRVTLRCSPRSGDLSVYWYQQSLDQGLQFLIQYYNGEERAKGNILERFSAQQFPDLHSELNLSSLELGDSALYFCASSAGLAGSYEQYFGPGTRLTVT.

The CDR3: CASSPQGNSYGYTF. As DNA, the CDR3 is TGTGCCAGCAGCCCACAGGGTAATAGCTATGGCTACACCTTC. The chain carries TRBV7-9 and TRBJ1-2; tentative D call: TRBD1 (6 bases). The V gene lost 5 bases and the J gene lost 4 bases, with 14 bases spanning the gap. In germline, CDR1 is SEHNR, CDR2 FQNEAQ (reference sequence). The CDR3 is made up of 14 amino acids.

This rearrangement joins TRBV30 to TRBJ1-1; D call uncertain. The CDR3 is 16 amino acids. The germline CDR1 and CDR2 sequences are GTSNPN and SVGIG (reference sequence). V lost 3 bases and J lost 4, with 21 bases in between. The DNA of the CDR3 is TGTGCCTGGAGCCCAACCCGCGGACTGCTGGGCACTGAAGCTTTCTTT. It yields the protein CAWSPTRGLLGTEAFF.

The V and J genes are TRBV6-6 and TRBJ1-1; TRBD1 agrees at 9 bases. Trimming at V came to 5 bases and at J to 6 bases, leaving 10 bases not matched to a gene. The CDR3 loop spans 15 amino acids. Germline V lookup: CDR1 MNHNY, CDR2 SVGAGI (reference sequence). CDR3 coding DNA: TGTGCCAGCAGTCACGGACAGGGGAGAACCGCTGAAGCTTTCTTT. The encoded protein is CASSHGQGRTAEAFF.

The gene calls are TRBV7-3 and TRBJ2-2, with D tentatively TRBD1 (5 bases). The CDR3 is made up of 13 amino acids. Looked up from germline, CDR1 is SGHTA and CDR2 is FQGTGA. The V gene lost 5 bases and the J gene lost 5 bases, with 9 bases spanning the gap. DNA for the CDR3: TGTGCCAGCAGCCCCAGGGTGACCGGGGAGCTGTTTTTT. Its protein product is CASSPRVTGELFF.

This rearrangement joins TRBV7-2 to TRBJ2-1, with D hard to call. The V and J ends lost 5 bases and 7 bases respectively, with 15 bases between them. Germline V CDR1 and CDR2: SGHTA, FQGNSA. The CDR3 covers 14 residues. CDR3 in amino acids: CASSPNLARNEQFF. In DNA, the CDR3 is TGTGCCAGCAGCCCGAACCTTGCGCGGAATGAGCAGTTCTTC.

CDR3 bases: TGCGCCAGCAGCTTGCTGGAGAACACAGATACGCAGTATTTT. Its protein is CASSLLENTDTQYF. This sequence joins TRBV5-1 and TRBJ2-3; D not resolved. The V and J ends lost 1 base and 2 bases respectively, with 8 bases between them. The CDR3 sequence is 14 residues long. Germline V gives CDR1 SGHRS, CDR2 YFSETQ. Full variable domain (rest looked up from reference TRBV5-1 and TRBJ2-3): KAGVTQTPRYLIKTRGQQVTLSCSPISGHRSVSWYQQTPGQGLQFLFEYFSETQRNKGNFPGRFSGRQFSNSRSEMNVSTLELGDSALYLCASSLLENTDTQYFGPGTRLTVL.

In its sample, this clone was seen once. CDR3 sequence (DNA): TGTGCCACCAGTGATAGGGGCGACAGGGGAGACTATGGCTACACCTTC. Its protein is CATSDRGDRGDYGYTF. The chain recombines TRBV24-1 with TRBJ1-2; the match to TRBD1 covers 8 bases. Unmatched junction bases numbered 8, after V lost 3 bases and J lost 3 bases. Germline V gene lookup returns CDR1 KGHDR and CDR2 SFDVKD. The CDR3 loop spans 16 amino acids.

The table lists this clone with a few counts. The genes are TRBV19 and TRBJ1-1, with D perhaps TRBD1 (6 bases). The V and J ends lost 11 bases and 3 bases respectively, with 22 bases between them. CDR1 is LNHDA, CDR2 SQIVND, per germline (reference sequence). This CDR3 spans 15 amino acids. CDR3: CAWGGTRPPDTEAFF. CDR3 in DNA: TGTGCCTGGGGGGGGACACGGCCGCCGGACACTGAAGCTTTCTTT.

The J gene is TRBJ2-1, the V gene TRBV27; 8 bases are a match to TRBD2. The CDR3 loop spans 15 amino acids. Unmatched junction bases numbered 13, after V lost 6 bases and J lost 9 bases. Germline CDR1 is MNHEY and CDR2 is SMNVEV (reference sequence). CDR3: CASRLAGGPQGEQFF. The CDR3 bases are TGTGCCAGCAGACTTGCGGGAGGCCCCCAGGGTGAGCAGTTCTTC.

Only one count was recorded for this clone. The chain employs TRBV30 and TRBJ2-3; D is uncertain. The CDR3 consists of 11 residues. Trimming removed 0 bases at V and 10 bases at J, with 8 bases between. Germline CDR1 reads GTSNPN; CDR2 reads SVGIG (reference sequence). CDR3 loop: CAWSVLTAQYF. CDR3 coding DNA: TGTGCCTGGAGTGTACTCACTGCGCAGTATTTT.

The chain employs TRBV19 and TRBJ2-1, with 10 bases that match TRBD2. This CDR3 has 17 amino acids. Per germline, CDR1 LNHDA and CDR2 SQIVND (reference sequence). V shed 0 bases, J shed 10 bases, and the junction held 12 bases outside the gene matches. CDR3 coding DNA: TGTGCCAGTAGTATAGATCGGGGGGCTAGCGGGAGTCGGGAGCAGTTCTTC. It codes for CASSIDRGASGSREQFF.

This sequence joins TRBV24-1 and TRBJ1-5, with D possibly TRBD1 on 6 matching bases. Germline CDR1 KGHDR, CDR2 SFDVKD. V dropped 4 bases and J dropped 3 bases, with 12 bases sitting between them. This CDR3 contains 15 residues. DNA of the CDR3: TGTGCCACCAGTGACCATGGACAGCCCAATCAGCCCCAGCATTTT. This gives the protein CATSDHGQPNQPQHF.

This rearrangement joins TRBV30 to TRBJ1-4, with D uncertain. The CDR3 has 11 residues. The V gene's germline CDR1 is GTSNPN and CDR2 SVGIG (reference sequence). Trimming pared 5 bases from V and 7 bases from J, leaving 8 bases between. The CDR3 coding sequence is TGTGCCTGGGGGAGTAGTGAAAAACTGTTTTTT. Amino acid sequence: CAWGSSEKLFF.